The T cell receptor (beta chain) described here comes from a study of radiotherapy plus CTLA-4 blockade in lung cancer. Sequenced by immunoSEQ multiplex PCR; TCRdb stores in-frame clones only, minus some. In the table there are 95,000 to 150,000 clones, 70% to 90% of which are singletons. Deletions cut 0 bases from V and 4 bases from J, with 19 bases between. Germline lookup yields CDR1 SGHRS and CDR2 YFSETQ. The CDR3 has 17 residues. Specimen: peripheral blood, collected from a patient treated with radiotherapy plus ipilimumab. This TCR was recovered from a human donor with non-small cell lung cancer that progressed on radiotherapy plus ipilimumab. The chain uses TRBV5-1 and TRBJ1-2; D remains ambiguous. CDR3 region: CASSLAPLSVFTYGYTF. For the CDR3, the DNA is TGCGCCAGCAGCTTGGCCCCTCTAAGCGTTTTCACCTATGGCTACACCTTC.